Listed here is a single TCR beta chain. This entry belongs to a study of blood T cell repertoires in COVID-19. On the study more broadly: The study drew acute and convalescent COVID-19 samples from the United States, Italy and Spain.

TCRdb's copy holds only in-frame clones and misses some; the assay was immunoSEQ multiplex PCR. The sample shows about 180,000 clones, about 81% of them seen only once. Germline V lookup: CDR1 SGHRS, CDR2 YFSETQ. This CDR3 region has 15 residues. V lost 4 bases to trimming and J lost 2 bases; unmatched junction nucleotides: 4. Patients in Seattle were enrolled during active infection, then followed longitudinally. The V gene is TRBV5-1, the J gene TRBJ2-1, with 9 bases that match TRBD1. Material for sequencing was peripheral blood. The TCR originated in an elderly woman with COVID-19, enrolled during active disease. CDR3 protein: CASSRGQGTYNEQFF. The CDR3 region has the DNA TGCGCCAGCAGCCGTGGACAGGGGACCTACAATGAGCAGTTCTTC.